This T cell receptor beta chain originates from a study of cytomegalovirus exposure and HLA in healthy donors. The study ran its PCR with 60 Vbeta and 13 Jbeta primers. Some clones are missing from TCRdb's copy, which holds only in-frame ones; the method was immunoSEQ multiplex PCR. The sample features 100,000 to 150,000 clones, with 2% to 2.5% in its top ten. V lost 2 bases and J lost 0, with 2 bases in between. There are 13 residues in the CDR3. Germline CDR1 SGHTA, CDR2 FQGNSA. The sample consisted of PBMCs. The chain couples TRBV7-2 to TRBJ1-5, with D unclear. The TCR originated in a middle-aged man in good health and CMV-seronegative. Here the CDR3 reads CASSLRSNQPQHF. CDR3 DNA: TGTGCCAGCAGCTTACGTAGCAATCAGCCCCAGCATTTT.